One and the same sample provided the 26 T cell receptor beta chains below, sequenced in a study of cytotoxic CD8 clonotypes in ibrutinib-treated CLL. Here immunoSEQ multiplex PCR was the method, and the copy in TCRdb shows in-frame clones only, minus some. The sample shows more than 300,000 clones, almost 80% of them seen only once. Sequences were derived from PBMCs, sampled before ibrutinib treatment. Source of these receptors: a human donor with chronic lymphocytic leukemia.

This clone appeared a single time. V and J are TRBV25-1 and TRBJ2-3, with 9 nucleotides matching TRBD1. V trimming: 3 bases; J trimming: 6 bases; junction bases outside the gene matches: 4. The CDR3 spans 14 residues. Germline values: CDR1 MGHDK, CDR2 SYGVNS. This chain's CDR3 is CASSDRTGVDTQYF. CDR3 nucleotide sequence: TGTGCCAGCAGTGATCGGACAGGGGTGGATACGCAGTATTTT.

The chain carries TRBV27 and TRBJ2-7; TRBD1 agrees at 10 bases. The CDR3 consists of 15 residues. V shed 2 bases and J 4 bases; nucleotides not matched to a gene: 5. Germline-derived CDR1 and CDR2 are MNHEY and SMNVEV (reference sequence). CDR3 sequence: CASSLDRGRGYEQYF. The CDR3 DNA sequence: TGTGCCAGCAGTTTAGACAGGGGGCGCGGGTACGAGCAGTACTTC.

The chain couples TRBV4-2 to TRBJ1-2, with 8 nucleotides matching TRBD1. The CDR3 is made up of 16 amino acids. Germline CDR1 reads LGHNA; CDR2 reads YNFKEQ. Trimming cost V 0 bases and J 5 bases; bases outside gene matches: 8. The CDR3 DNA reads TGTGCCAGCAGCCAAGAGATCCGGGACAGGACTTATGGCTACACCTTC. Translation gives CASSQEIRDRTYGYTF.

This clone was detected once. The CDR3 reads CASSFSVSGTEAFF. The DNA for the CDR3 is TGTGCCAGCAGTTTCTCAGTCTCTGGCACTGAAGCTTTCTTT. This chain uses TRBV27 with TRBJ1-1; D unclear. The CDR3 loop spans 14 amino acids. With 3 bases removed from V and 4 bases from J, the gap between germline ends came to 12 bases. Germline-derived CDR1 and CDR2 are MNHEY and SMNVEV (reference sequence).

In this sample, this clone turned up a few times. This sequence joins TRBV11-2 and TRBJ2-2; a possible D gene is TRBD2 (6 bases). CDR1 and CDR2 (germline): SGHAT, FQNNGV. With 0 bases removed from V and 4 bases from J, the gap between germline ends came to 12 bases. CDR3 length: 16 amino acids. In DNA form, the CDR3 reads TGTGCCAGCAGCTTAGAAGTGAGCGGGCGCACCGGGGAGCTGTTTTTT. Translated, it gives CASSLEVSGRTGELFF.

V and J are TRBV7-6 and TRBJ2-2, with 7 bases lining up with TRBD1. The V and J ends lost 1 base and 7 bases, in that order; junction bases with no gene match: 12. The germline V gene has CDR1 SGHVS and CDR2 FNYEAQ. The CDR3 loop spans 17 amino acids. The CDR3 region is CASSLVFRGTEHGELFF. CDR3 coding DNA: TGTGCCAGCAGCTTAGTGTTCCGAGGGACAGAGCACGGGGAGCTGTTTTTT.

The J gene is TRBJ2-5, the V gene TRBV7-6; weak D call: TRBD2 (6 bases). Trimming left V 3 bases short and J 9 bases short, with 8 bases between. CDR3 size: 11 residues. Per the germline V gene, CDR1 is SGHVS and CDR2 is FNYEAQ. The CDR3: CASSFTGAQYF. CDR3 bases: TGTGCCAGCAGCTTCACGGGGGCCCAGTACTTC.

The rearrangement links TRBV9 to TRBJ2-7, with 9 nucleotides matching TRBD1. From germline, CDR1 is SGDLS and CDR2 YYNGEE. There are 15 residues in the CDR3. The V and J ends lost 4 bases and 0 bases, in that order; junction bases with no gene match: 5. The CDR3 spells CASSTGTGISYEQYF. The CDR3 bases are TGTGCCAGCAGCACGGGGACAGGGATCTCCTACGAGCAGTACTTC.

The V call is TRBV30, the J call TRBJ1-1, with D unresolved. CDR1 is GTSNPN, CDR2 SVGIG, per germline (reference sequence). The CDR3 is 15 residues long. V was clipped by 0 bases and J by 3 bases, with 14 bases between them. CDR3 region: CAWSVLAGWDTEAFF. DNA for the CDR3: TGTGCCTGGAGTGTACTGGCGGGCTGGGACACTGAAGCTTTCTTT.

The chain carries TRBV6-5 and TRBJ1-5, with 7 positions matching TRBD1. V gave up 3 bases and J gave up 2 bases; unmatched junction bases: 4. The CDR3 runs to 15 residues. Germline loops: CDR1 MNHEY, CDR2 SVGAGI. The CDR3 DNA reads TGTGCCAGCAGTTATTACAGGGGCGGCAATCAGCCCCAGCATTTT. Translated, it gives CASSYYRGGNQPQHF.

CDR3 DNA sequence: TGTGCCTTCCTCAACCCGGGACGGACGAGGGGATCCGAGCAGTACTTC. This gives the protein CAFLNPGRTRGSEQYF. The chain uses TRBV30 and TRBJ2-7; D may be TRBD1 or TRBD2 (5 bases each). Germline V gene sequence: CDR1 GTSNPN, CDR2 SVGIG (reference sequence). The V end lost 7 bases, the J end lost 6 bases, and 28 bases lay between the germline ends. The CDR3 is made up of 16 amino acids. The whole variable domain, filled in from reference TRBV30 and TRBJ2-7, reads SQTIHQWPATLVQPVGSPLSLECTVEGTSNPNLYWYRQAAGRGLQLLFYSVGIGQISSEVPQNLSASRPQDRQFILSSKKLLLSDSGFYLCAFLNPGRTRGSEQYFGPGTRLTVT.

The rearrangement links TRBV9 to TRBJ2-1; maybe TRBD1 (5 bases). V shed 0 bases and J shed 5 bases, with 6 bases lying between them. The CDR3 is 13 amino acids. Germline V gene data show CDR1 as SGDLS and CDR2 as YYNGEE. CDR3 coding DNA: TGTGCCAGCAGCGTAGGGACAAACAATGAGCAGTTCTTC. Translating gives CASSVGTNNEQFF. Variable domain in full (rest from reference TRBV9 and TRBJ2-1): DSGVTQTPKHLITATGQRVTLRCSPRSGDLSVYWYQQSLDQGLQFLIQYYNGEERAKGNILERFSAQQFPDLHSELNLSSLELGDSALYFCASSVGTNNEQFFGPGTRLTVL.

This clone showed up just a few times. J is TRBJ2-5 and V is TRBV4-1, with D possibly TRBD2 on 6 matching bases. Germline assignment: CDR1 MGHRA and CDR2 YSYEKL. The V gene lost 8 bases and the J gene lost 5 bases, with 18 bases spanning the gap. This CDR3 contains 14 residues. CDR3 nucleotide sequence: TGCGCCAGCGGGGGGTCAGGGTCACGGGAGACCCAGTACTTC. Translating it yields CASGGSGSRETQYF.

This clone was recorded only once. The rearrangement uses TRBV7-9 and TRBJ2-3; TRBD2 aligns across 8 bases. Germline loops: CDR1 SEHNR, CDR2 FQNEAQ (reference sequence). The V gene end was trimmed by 1 base and the J gene end by 3 bases; junction bases not matched to a gene: 6. The CDR3 consists of 16 residues. Here the CDR3 reads CASSLGSGIVTDTQYF. CDR3 nucleotide sequence: TGTGCCAGCAGCTTAGGTAGCGGGATAGTTACAGATACGCAGTATTTT.

The chain uses TRBV28 and TRBJ2-4, with D possibly TRBD1 on 7 matching bases. V was cut by 9 bases and J by 1 base, with 16 bases left in between. The CDR3 spans 15 residues. CDR1 is MDHEN, CDR2 SYDVKM, per germline. The chain's CDR3 is CASRQGLMAKNIQYF. CDR3 bases: TGTGCCAGTAGACAGGGACTCATGGCCAAAAACATTCAGTACTTC.

The V and J genes are TRBV9 and TRBJ2-2; the match to TRBD2 covers 7 bases. CDR3 length equals 18 residues. From germline, CDR1 is SGDLS and CDR2 YYNGEE. After removal of 3 bases from V and 0 bases from J, the junction contained 11 bases not matched to a gene. The CDR3 protein is CASSGEGEGGTNTGELFF. CDR3 nucleotide sequence: TGTGCCAGCAGCGGGGAAGGGGAGGGAGGAACGAACACCGGGGAGCTGTTTTTT.

V and J are TRBV15 and TRBJ2-5, with 14 bases fitting TRBD2. CDR3 length: 17 amino acids. With V trimmed by 1 base and J by 5 bases, 6 bases remained unmatched. The V gene's germline CDR1 is LNHNV and CDR2 YYDKDF (reference sequence). The CDR3 reads CATSRGLAGGPRETQYF. For the CDR3, the DNA is TGTGCCACCAGCAGAGGACTAGCGGGAGGGCCGAGGGAGACCCAGTACTTC. The variable domain in full, with the rest retrieved from reference TRBV15 and TRBJ2-5, is DAMVIQNPRYQVTQFGKPVTLSCSQTLNHNVMYWYQQKSSQAPKLLFHYYDKDFNNEADTPDNFQSRRPNTSFCFLDIRSPGLGDTAMYLCATSRGLAGGPRETQYFGPGTRLLVL.

This clone showed up just a few times. The chain combines TRBV30 with TRBJ2-2, with a possible D match to TRBD2 (6 bases). There are 14 residues in the CDR3. The germline gives CDR1 GTSNPN, CDR2 SVGIG (reference sequence). The germline V and J ends were trimmed by 4 bases and 6 bases, with 15 bases remaining between them. CDR3 sequence: CAWKRLRDAGELFF. The DNA for the CDR3 is TGTGCCTGGAAAAGGTTGCGGGACGCCGGGGAGCTGTTTTTT.

CDR3 sequence (DNA): TGTGCCACCAGCAGAGATACGGGACTAGGAATCTACGAGCAGTACTTC. It translates to CATSRDTGLGIYEQYF. The chain joins TRBV15 to TRBJ2-7; 8 bases line up with TRBD2. The germline V gene encodes CDR1 LNHNV and CDR2 YYDKDF (reference sequence). The CDR3 spans 16 residues. Trimming took 0 bases from V and 3 from J; bases not matched to a gene: 7.

The chain combines TRBV27 with TRBJ2-7; tentatively, D is TRBD1 (5 bases). Germline loops: CDR1 MNHEY, CDR2 SMNVEV (reference sequence). The CDR3 is made up of 13 amino acids. V lost 2 bases to trimming and J lost 6 bases, with 11 bases between them. CDR3 coding DNA: TGTGCCAGCAGTTTAGTGGGGCTGGGCGAGCAGTACTTC. Translating gives CASSLVGLGEQYF.

The CDR3 region has the DNA TGCGCCAGCAGCTTGTCGGGGCTACAATACGAGCAGTACTTC. Translating it yields CASSLSGLQYEQYF. The rearrangement links TRBV5-1 to TRBJ2-7; D possibly matches TRBD1 or TRBD2 (5 bases each). Trimming removed 1 base at V and 4 bases at J, with 12 bases between. The germline CDR1 and CDR2 sequences are SGHRS and YFSETQ. The CDR3 runs 14 residues.

This clone came up once. V and J are TRBV6-1 and TRBJ2-7; D might be TRBD1 or TRBD2, each matching 5 bases. Trimming pared 5 bases from V and 4 bases from J, leaving 15 bases between. The CDR3 is made up of 14 amino acids. CDR1 and CDR2 (germline): MNHNS, SASEGT. DNA of the CDR3: TGTGCCAGCAGTTCCCCGGGGCGCTCGTACGAGCAGTACTTC. Translated: CASSSPGRSYEQYF.

The chain uses TRBV13 and TRBJ2-1, with a possible D match to TRBD1 (5 bases). This CDR3 is 15 amino acids long. Per the germline V gene, CDR1 is PRHDT and CDR2 is FYEKMQ (reference sequence). Trimming removed 2 bases at V and 6 bases at J, with 14 bases between. CDR3 in amino acids: CASSLPRRRGNEQFF. The CDR3 DNA follows: TGTGCCAGCAGCTTACCTCGGCGAAGGGGCAATGAGCAGTTCTTC.

The V gene is TRBV30, the J gene TRBJ2-1; D unresolved. The CDR3 covers 16 residues. Trimming shortened V by 4 bases and J by 3 bases, and 19 bases separated the two germline ends. The germline gives CDR1 GTSNPN, CDR2 SVGIG (reference sequence). The CDR3 loop is CAWNLPELKVYNEQFF. CDR3 bases: TGTGCCTGGAATCTTCCGGAACTTAAGGTCTACAATGAGCAGTTCTTC.

The chain carries TRBV19 and TRBJ2-7; TRBD2 matches at 8 bases. With 11 bases clipped from V and 2 bases from J, the junction kept 8 bases outside the gene matches. Germline V gene sequence: CDR1 LNHDA, CDR2 SQIVND (reference sequence). The CDR3 spans 13 residues. CDR3 bases: TGTGCCCCTAGAACTAGCGGTGCCTACGAGCAGTACTTC. Translated, it gives CAPRTSGAYEQYF. Complete variable domain (other parts from reference TRBV19 and TRBJ2-7): DGGITQSPKYLFRKEGQNVTLSCEQNLNHDAMYWYRQDPGQGLRLIYYSQIVNDFQKGDIAEGYSVSREKKESFPLTVTSAQKNPTAFYLCAPRTSGAYEQYFGPGTRLTVT.

For the CDR3, the DNA is TGTGCCAGCAGCCCGGCCACTAGCGGGATACAAGAGACCCAGTACTTC. Protein product: CASSPATSGIQETQYF. The V and J genes are TRBV7-2 and TRBJ2-5, with 10 nucleotides matching TRBD2. With V trimmed by 5 bases and J by 2 bases, 8 bases remained unmatched. Germline CDR1 is SGHTA and CDR2 is FQGNSA. This CDR3 region has 16 residues.